This TCR beta chain was recovered during a study of radiation and T cells in renal cell carcinoma. Using immunoSEQ multiplex PCR, the repertoire was profiled, and TCRdb retains in-frame clones only, with some absent. Here the sample spans 10,000 to 15,000 clones, 30% to 40% being singletons. The CDR3 consists of 14 residues. Looked up from germline, CDR1 is MNHNS and CDR2 is SASEGT. The ends lost 1 base at V and 6 bases at J; junction bases unmatched: 2. In regard to this clone: The target antigen is unknown.

Treatment in this sample: 15 Gy SBRT to primary tumor, nephrectomy 4 weeks later. The tumor was a clear cell renal cell carcinoma. Study results and caveats: In nephrectomy-only tumors, top 100 clonotypes averaged approximately 45%, versus around 50% irradiated. Intratumoral heterogeneity was not captured in these roughly 0.96 g regions. Baseline intratumoral clonotype presence is unknown without pretreatment biopsies.

The source was tumor tissue, collected from a patient whose treatment included radiotherapy and nephrectomy. The genes are TRBV6-1 and TRBJ1-5; 8 nucleotides line up with TRBD1. The sequence derives from a man between 60 and 70 years old with renal cell carcinoma. CDR3 amino acids: CASSEEDRAQPQHF. CDR3 bases: TGTGCCAGCAGTGAAGAGGACAGGGCTCAGCCCCAGCATTTT.